Included here is one TCR beta chain sequence, with context. The data were produced by immunoSEQ multiplex PCR, yet TCRdb's version contains in-frame clones alone and is incomplete. The sample includes about 440,000 clones, roughly 90% of them seen just once. The V and J ends lost 5 bases and 2 bases respectively, with 17 bases between them. CDR1 is SQVTM, CDR2 ANQGSEA, per germline. CDR3 length: 15 amino acids. These data are taken from a study of blood T cell repertoires in COVID-19. Study at large: Samples came from the United States, Italy and Spain, spanning acute and convalescent COVID-19.

This chain links TRBV29-1 with TRBJ2-3; a possible D gene is TRBD1 (5 bases). Specimen: peripheral blood. This TCR was recovered from a woman in her thirties with acute or convalescent COVID-19. The CDR3 coding sequence is TGCAGCGTTCAGCTTACAGGTGCTTCCACAGATACGCAGTATTTT. It specifies CSVQLTGASTDTQYF.